These 18 T cell receptor beta chains originate from one sample sequenced in a study of T cell changes during pregnancy in multiple sclerosis (dated by TCRdb to about 2019). Library preparation employed the immunoSEQ multiplex PCR assay. TCRdb took this table from immuneACCESS and kept in-frame rearrangements with V and J called. Such tables lack part of the clones; where checked against another copy, unresolved V genes explain under half of the gap, and the rest is unexplained. For this sample the table gives tens of thousands of clones, of which over 80% were detected only once. The ten largest account for approximately 2% of the sample. Sequencing was performed on peripheral blood, taken after pregnancy. Source of these receptors: a female donor with multiple sclerosis, enrolled in a pregnancy study.

CDR3 region: CASSQDKVRGSPLHF. The CDR3 nucleotides are TGCGCCAGCAGCCAAGATAAGGTTCGGGGGTCACCCCTCCACTTT. The chain carries TRBV4-1 and TRBJ1-6, with D possibly matching TRBD1 (5 bases). CDR1 MGHRA and CDR2 YSYEKL come from the germline V gene. The CDR3 extends over 15 amino acids. V was cut by 0 bases and J by 10 bases, with 13 bases left in between.

This sequence joins TRBV4-3 and TRBJ2-3; D is uncertain. CDR3 size: 19 residues. The germline V gene has CDR1 LGHNA and CDR2 YSLEER. V lost 1 base, J lost 2 bases, and 22 bases lay in between. In nucleotides, the CDR3 is TGCGCCAGCAGCCAAGCCCGGATGGGTAACAGAACCTCCACAGATACGCAGTATTTT. It codes for CASSQARMGNRTSTDTQYF.

V usage is TRBV18 and J usage is TRBJ2-5, with TRBD2 matching over 7 bases. This CDR3 comprises 17 residues. Per germline, CDR1 KGHSH and CDR2 LQKENI. J lost 0 bases, V lost 2 bases, and 9 bases had no gene match. The CDR3 protein is CASSPSLGGSHQETQYF. For the CDR3, the DNA is TGTGCCAGCTCACCAAGTCTCGGCGGGAGCCACCAAGAGACCCAGTACTTC.

This sequence joins TRBV18 and TRBJ1-1, with a weak D call TRBD1 (6 bases). The CDR3 loop spans 14 amino acids. Germline CDR1 KGHSH, CDR2 LQKENI. V lost 0 bases and J lost 1, with 6 bases in between. The CDR3 here is CASSPPGANTEAFF. In DNA, the CDR3 is TGTGCCAGCTCACCACCGGGGGCGAACACTGAAGCTTTCTTT.

V is TRBV6-5 and J is TRBJ2-7; 9 bases agree with TRBD2. The germline gives CDR1 MNHEY, CDR2 SVGAGI. The CDR3 sequence is 15 residues long. The trim removed 6 bases at V and 6 bases at J, leaving 12 bases unmatched. In DNA, the CDR3 is TGTGCCAGCAGCGGGGGGGGACTAGCCTCTCGCGAGCAGTACTTC. Protein: CASSGGGLASREQYF.

V is TRBV7-9 and J is TRBJ2-7; 7 bases map to TRBD2. Germline V gives CDR1 SEHNR, CDR2 FQNEAQ (reference sequence). CDR3 length equals 15 residues. J was trimmed by 1 base and V by 3 bases; bases with no gene match: 6. The CDR3 sequence is CASSFAGVLSYEQYF. For the CDR3, the DNA is TGTGCCAGCAGCTTCGCGGGGGTCCTATCCTACGAGCAGTACTTC.

V gene TRBV7-9 combines with J gene TRBJ1-1; TRBD1 matches 8 bases. This CDR3 has 14 residues. V was pared by 5 bases and J by 4 bases, with 6 bases of the junction left unmatched. In germline, CDR1 is SEHNR, CDR2 FQNEAQ (reference sequence). The CDR3 region is CASSPLTGVTEAFF. CDR3 nucleotide sequence: TGTGCCAGCAGCCCACTGACAGGGGTCACTGAAGCTTTCTTT. The variable domain in full, with the rest retrieved from reference TRBV7-9 and TRBJ1-1, is DTGVSQNPRHKITKRGQNVTFRCDPISEHNRLYWYRQTLGQGPEFLTYFQNEAQLEKSRLLSDRFSAERPKGSFSTLEIQRTEQGDSAMYLCASSPLTGVTEAFFGQGTRLTVV.

V usage is TRBV6-6 and J usage is TRBJ1-1; no firm D call. The germline V gene encodes CDR1 MNHNY and CDR2 SVGAGI (reference sequence). CDR3 length equals 11 residues. V was pared by 8 bases and J by 5 bases, with 9 bases between. In DNA, the CDR3 is TGTGCCAGCCGGGGTGGGACTGAAGCTTTCTTT. Amino acid sequence: CASRGGTEAFF.

The rearrangement uses TRBV10-2 and TRBJ2-1, with a weak D call TRBD1 (5 bases). This CDR3 is 12 amino acids long. Germline V gene sequence: CDR1 WSHSY, CDR2 SAAADI. Trimming left V 6 bases short and J 7 bases short, with 10 bases between. In DNA form, the CDR3 reads TGCGCCAGCAGCACCGACAGTAATGAGCAGTTCTTC. Protein: CASSTDSNEQFF.

CDR3 sequence (DNA): TGTGCCAGCAGCTTAATTGGTCTGAGGGGGGAGACCCAGTACTTC. Its translation is CASSLIGLRGETQYF. The genes are TRBV7-6 and TRBJ2-5; tentatively, D is TRBD1 (6 bases). Deletions cut 2 bases from V and 5 bases from J, with 15 bases between. The CDR3 consists of 15 residues. Germline loops: CDR1 SGHVS, CDR2 FNYEAQ.

The genes are TRBV11-3 and TRBJ1-1, with 7 bases identical to TRBD1. Trimming cost V 0 bases and J 5 bases; bases outside gene matches: 0. The CDR3 spans 13 residues. In germline, CDR1 is SGHNT, CDR2 YENEEA. The CDR3 region has the DNA TGTGCCAGCAGCTTAGACAGGGGGACTGAAGCTTTCTTT. Protein: CASSLDRGTEAFF. The variable domain in full, completed from reference TRBV11-3 and TRBJ1-1, reads EAGVVQSPRYKIIEKKQPVAFWCNPISGHNTLYWYLQNLGQGPELLIRYENEEAVDDSQLPKDRFSAERLKGVDSTLKIQPAELGDSAVYLCASSLDRGTEAFFGQGTRLTVV.

V and J are TRBV21-1 and TRBJ2-7; TRBD1, the D gene given by the table, was not confirmed from the DNA. TRBV21-1 is an annotated pseudogene. This CDR3 has 13 amino acids. For the CDR3, the DNA is TGTGCCAGCAGCAATCCAGGGACCTACGAGCAGTACTTC. Its translation: CASSNPGTYEQYF.

This chain joins TRBV18 and TRBJ2-2; possible D gene TRBD1, 6 bases. V gave up 6 bases and J gave up 4 bases, with 15 bases separating them. Germline CDR1 reads KGHSH; CDR2 reads LQKENI. The CDR3 spans 15 residues. In DNA, the CDR3 is TGTGCCAGCTCGCAACAGGGTCCAGGCACCGGGGAGCTGTTTTTT. It encodes CASSQQGPGTGELFF.

The chain uses TRBV6-6 and TRBJ2-1, with unresolved D. V shed 7 bases and J shed 2 bases, with 9 bases lying between them. The CDR3 is 13 amino acids. Germline-derived CDR1 and CDR2 are MNHNY and SVGAGI (reference sequence). This CDR3 reads CASMSDAYNEQFF. The CDR3 coding sequence is TGTGCCAGCATGAGCGATGCCTACAATGAGCAGTTCTTC.

The V call is TRBV11-1, the J call TRBJ2-7; 13 bases line up with TRBD2. Germline V gene lookup returns CDR1 SGHAT and CDR2 FQDESV (reference sequence). The CDR3 length is 14 residues. With 5 bases clipped from V and 6 bases from J, the junction kept 4 bases outside the gene matches. The DNA for the CDR3 is TGTGCCAGCAGCCCGGGACTAGCGGGATTCGAGCAGTACTTC. The encoded protein is CASSPGLAGFEQYF.

The V and J genes are TRBV5-1 and TRBJ2-4, with D possibly matching TRBD1 (5 bases). V dropped 0 bases and J dropped 8 bases, with 15 bases sitting between them. Germline V gives CDR1 SGHRS, CDR2 YFSETQ. CDR3 size: 15 residues. CDR3 sequence: CASSLESGLGYIQYF. In DNA, the CDR3 is TGCGCCAGCAGCTTGGAGTCAGGGCTTGGGTACATTCAGTACTTC.

The chain carries TRBV13 and TRBJ1-1; 10 bases fit TRBD1. Germline CDR1 reads PRHDT; CDR2 reads FYEKMQ (reference sequence). J was trimmed by 1 base and V by 5 bases; bases with no gene match: 4. The CDR3 runs to 15 residues. DNA of the CDR3: TGTGCCAGCAGCATCGGACAGGGGGGGAACACTGAAGCTTTCTTT. Protein sequence: CASSIGQGGNTEAFF.

The rearrangement links TRBV5-1 to TRBJ2-2; D possibly corresponds to TRBD2 (5 bases). Germline V gene sequence: CDR1 SGHRS, CDR2 YFSETQ. The CDR3 contains 13 residues. The V and J ends lost 8 bases and 1 base respectively, with 9 bases between them. CDR3 residues: CASSGRNTGELFF. The CDR3 DNA follows: TGCGCCAGTTCGGGGAGGAACACCGGGGAGCTGTTTTTT.